The rows below give T cell receptor beta chains drawn from one sample of a study of response to subunit inactivated influenza vaccine. TCRdb fed the RT-PCR reads into MiXCR, producing one record per CDR3 protein. The profile shows 150,000 to 200,000 distinct CDR3 sequences, over 9.5% of them singletons. These same records also appear under a second study, on T cells expressing NK-cell markers.

The material was CD8+ T cells sorted from PBMCs, obtained approximately 12 days after vaccination. These receptors all stem from a man aged 50 or older who received an inactivated influenza vaccine. Both conserved end residues are part of each CDR3. A D gene is named only where the DNA matches it firmly. Clone size is not always given. Where it is, it says once, few, many or a class for expanded clones.

>TRBD1|many|TRBJ2-7|TRBV3-1
TGTGCCAGCAGCCAAGGGACAGGACTCTACGAGCAGTACTTC
CASSQGTGLYEQYF
>-|-|TRBJ1-5|TRBV28
TGTGCCAGCAGTTTTTCCAGGGCAGTTCAGCCCCAGCATTTT
CASSFSRAVQPQHF
>-|-|TRBJ2-1|TRBV4-3
TGCGCCAGCAGCCAAGACGGCGGGACAGCCTACAATGAGCAGTTCTTC
CASSQDGGTAYNEQFF
>-|few|TRBJ1-4|TRBV4-3
TGCGCCAGCAGCCAAGATTTAGGGAGTAATGAAAAACTGTTTTTT
CASSQDLGSNEKLFF
>TRBD1|many|TRBJ2-3|TRBV15
TGTGCCACCAGCACCCGGCTGGGACAGGAGTACACAGATACGCAGTATTTT
CATSTRLGQEYTDTQYF
>-|few|TRBJ1-3|TRBV20-1
TGCAGTGCTAGAGATTGGCAGATTGGGAACACCATATATTTT
CSARDWQIGNTIYF
>-|-|TRBJ2-1|TRBV7-9
TGTGCCAGCAGCCACCACCTCAGGGGCAATGAGCAGATCTTC
CASSHHLRGNEQIF
>-|-|TRBJ2-1|TRBV20-1
TGCAGTGCTACCCCAGGGAACGTGCGTGAGCAGTTCTTC
CSATPGNVREQFF
>TRBD1|-|TRBJ1-1|TRBV29-1
TGCAGCGGAACAGGGGGGACTGAAGCTTTCTTT
CSGTGGTEAFF
>-|few|TRBJ2-1|TRBV20-1
TGCAGTGCTAGTCTCGAGAGCTCCTACAATGAGCAGTTCTTC
CSASLESSYNEQFF
>-|-|TRBJ2-1|TRBV2
TGTGCCAGCAGTGAGGAGTCCGGGCCCGCCGGCAATGAGCAGTTCTTC
CASSEESGPAGNEQFF
>TRBD1|few|TRBJ1-5|TRBV6-1
TGTGCCAGCAACCCCGCCCCAGCAGGGGGGAATCAGCCCCAGCATTTT
CASNPAPAGGNQPQHF
>-|few|TRBJ2-5|TRBV11-2
TGTGCCAGCAGCTTAGTCGGGGCGGGAAGAAAAGAGACCCAGTACTTC
CASSLVGAGRKETQYF
>TRBD1|-|TRBJ2-1|TRBV15
TGTGCCACCAGCAGAGGCCGGGACAGGCCATACAATGAGCAGTTCTTC
CATSRGRDRPYNEQFF
>-|few|TRBJ2-1|TRBV20-1
TGCAGTGCTAGAGATCCCCAGGGAGTGTACAATGAGCAGTTCTTC
CSARDPQGVYNEQFF
>TRBD2|-|TRBJ2-1|TRBV20-1
TGCAGTGCGGCAGCGGGAGTCCGGTCCAATGAGCAGCTCTTC
CSAAAGVRSNEQLF
>-|-|TRBJ2-7|TRBV20-1
TGCAGTGCTAGAGATCTGGAGGGGGCCTTCTCCTACGAGCAGTACTTC
CSARDLEGAFSYEQYF